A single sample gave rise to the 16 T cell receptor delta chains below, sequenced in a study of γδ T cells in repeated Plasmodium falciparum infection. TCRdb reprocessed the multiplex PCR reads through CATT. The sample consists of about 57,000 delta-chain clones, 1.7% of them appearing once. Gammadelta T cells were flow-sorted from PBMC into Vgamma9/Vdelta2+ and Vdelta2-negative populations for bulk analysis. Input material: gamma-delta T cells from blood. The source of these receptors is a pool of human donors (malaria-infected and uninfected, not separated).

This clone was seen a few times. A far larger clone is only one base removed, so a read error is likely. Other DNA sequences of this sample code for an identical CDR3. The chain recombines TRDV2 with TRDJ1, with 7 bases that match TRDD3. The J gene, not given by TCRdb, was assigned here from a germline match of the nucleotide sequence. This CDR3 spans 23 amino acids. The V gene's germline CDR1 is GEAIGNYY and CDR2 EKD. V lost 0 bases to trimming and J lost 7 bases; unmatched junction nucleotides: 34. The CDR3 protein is CACDTAPARGVGDTTYLPGKLIF. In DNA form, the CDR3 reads TGTGCCTGTGACACCGCCCCGGCACGTGGAGTGGGGGACACGACCTACCTACCTGGTAAACTCATCTTT.

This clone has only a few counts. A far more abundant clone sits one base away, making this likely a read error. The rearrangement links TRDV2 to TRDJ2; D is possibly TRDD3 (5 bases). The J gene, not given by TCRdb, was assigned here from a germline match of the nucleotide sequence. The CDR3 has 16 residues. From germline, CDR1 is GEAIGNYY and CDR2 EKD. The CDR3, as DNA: TGTGCCTGCGACATAATTGGGGTGGGAGGGACAGCACAACTCTTCTTT. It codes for CACDIIGVGGTAQLFF.

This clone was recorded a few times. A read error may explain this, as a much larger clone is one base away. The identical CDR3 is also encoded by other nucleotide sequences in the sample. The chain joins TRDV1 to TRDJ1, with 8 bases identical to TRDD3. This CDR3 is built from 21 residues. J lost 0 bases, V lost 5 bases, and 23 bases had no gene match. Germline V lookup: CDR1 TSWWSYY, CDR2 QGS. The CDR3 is CALGTPAFLPYWGVYTDKLIF. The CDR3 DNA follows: TGTGCTCTTGGGACACCGGCCTTTCTCCCGTACTGGGGGGTGTACACCGATAAACTCATCTTT.

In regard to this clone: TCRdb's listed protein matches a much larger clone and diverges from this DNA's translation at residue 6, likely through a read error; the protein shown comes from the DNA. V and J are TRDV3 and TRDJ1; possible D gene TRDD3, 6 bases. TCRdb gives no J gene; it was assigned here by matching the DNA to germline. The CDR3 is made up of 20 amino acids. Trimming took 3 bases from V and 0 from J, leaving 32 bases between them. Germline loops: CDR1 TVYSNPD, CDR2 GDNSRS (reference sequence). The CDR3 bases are TGTGCCTTCACGGCCCTCCTATATAATGGGGATGAGCGGTACACCGATAAACTCATCTTT. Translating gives CAFTALLYNGDERYTDKLIF.

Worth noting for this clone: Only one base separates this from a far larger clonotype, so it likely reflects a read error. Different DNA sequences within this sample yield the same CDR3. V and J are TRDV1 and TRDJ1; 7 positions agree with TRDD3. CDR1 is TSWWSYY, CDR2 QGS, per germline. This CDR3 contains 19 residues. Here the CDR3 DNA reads TGTGCTCTTGGGGAATCTACGCAGTACTGGGGAATGTACACCGATAAACTCATCTTC. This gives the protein CALGESTQYWGMYTDKLIF.

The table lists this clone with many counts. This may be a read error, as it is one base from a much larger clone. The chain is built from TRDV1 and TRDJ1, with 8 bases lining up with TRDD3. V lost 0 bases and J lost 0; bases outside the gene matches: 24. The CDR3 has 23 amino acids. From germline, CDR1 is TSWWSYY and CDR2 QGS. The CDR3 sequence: CALGELFSKDRMGDSPYTDKLIF. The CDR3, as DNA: TGTGCTCTTGGGGAACTATTTTCTAAGGATCGGATGGGGGATTCGCCTTACACCGATAAACTCATCTTT.

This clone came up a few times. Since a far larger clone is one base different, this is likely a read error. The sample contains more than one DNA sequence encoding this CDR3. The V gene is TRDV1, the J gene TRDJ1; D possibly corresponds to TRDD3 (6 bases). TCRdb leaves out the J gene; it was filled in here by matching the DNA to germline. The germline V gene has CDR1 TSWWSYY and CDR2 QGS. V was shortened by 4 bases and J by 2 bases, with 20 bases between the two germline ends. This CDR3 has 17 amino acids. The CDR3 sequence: CALGAEGGTPGTDKLIF. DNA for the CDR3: TGTGCTCTTGGGGCCGAAGGGGGGACCCCGGGGACCGATAAACTCATCTTT.

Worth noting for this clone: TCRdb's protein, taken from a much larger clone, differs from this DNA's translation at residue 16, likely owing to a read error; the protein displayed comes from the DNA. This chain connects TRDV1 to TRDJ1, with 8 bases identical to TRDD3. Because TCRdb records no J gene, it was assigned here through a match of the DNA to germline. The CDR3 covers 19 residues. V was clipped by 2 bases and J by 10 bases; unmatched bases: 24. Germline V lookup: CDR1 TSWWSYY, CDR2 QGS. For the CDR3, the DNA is TGTGCTCTTGGGGAAGCGTCGAGTCCCAACTACTGGGGGGGCTACAGACTCATCTTT. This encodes CALGEASSPNYWGGYRLIF.

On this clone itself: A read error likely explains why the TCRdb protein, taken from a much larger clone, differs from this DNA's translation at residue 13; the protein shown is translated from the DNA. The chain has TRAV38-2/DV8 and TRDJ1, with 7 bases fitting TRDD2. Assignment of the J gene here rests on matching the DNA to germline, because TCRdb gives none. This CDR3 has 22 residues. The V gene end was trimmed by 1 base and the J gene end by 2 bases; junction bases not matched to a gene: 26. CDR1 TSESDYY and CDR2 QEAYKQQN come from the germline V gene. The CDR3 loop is CAYRSRISYPYWSLKWTDKLIF. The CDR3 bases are TGTGCTTATAGGAGCCGAATTTCCTACCCGTACTGGAGCCTTAAATGGACCGATAAACTCATCTTT.

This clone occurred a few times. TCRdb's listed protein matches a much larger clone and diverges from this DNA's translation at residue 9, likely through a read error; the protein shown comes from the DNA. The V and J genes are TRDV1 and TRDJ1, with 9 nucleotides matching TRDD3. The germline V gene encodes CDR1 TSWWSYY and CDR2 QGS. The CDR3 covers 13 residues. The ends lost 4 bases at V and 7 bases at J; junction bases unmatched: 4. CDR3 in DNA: TGTGCTCTTGGGGTACTGGGGGACGTTAAACTCATCTTT. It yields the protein CALGVLGDVKLIF.

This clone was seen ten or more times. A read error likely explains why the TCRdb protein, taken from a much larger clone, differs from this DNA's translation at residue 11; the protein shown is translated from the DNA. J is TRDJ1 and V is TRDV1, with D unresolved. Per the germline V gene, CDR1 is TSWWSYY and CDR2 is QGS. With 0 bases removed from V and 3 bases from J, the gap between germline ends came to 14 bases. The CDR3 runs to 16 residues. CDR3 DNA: TGTGCTCTTGGGGAACTGCCCCCACCGTACCCCGATAAACTCATCTTT. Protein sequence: CALGELPPPYPDKLIF.

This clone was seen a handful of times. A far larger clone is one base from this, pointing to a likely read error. CDR3 coding DNA: TGTGCCTGTGACTTACTGGGGGATTCGATGGACACCGATAAGCTCATCTTT. Translating it yields CACDLLGDSMDTDKLIF. No J gene was named, though the V gene is TRDV2; the table's D gene call, TRDD3, was not cross checked with the DNA. CDR1 is GEAIGNYY, CDR2 EKD, per germline. CDR3 length: 17 amino acids.

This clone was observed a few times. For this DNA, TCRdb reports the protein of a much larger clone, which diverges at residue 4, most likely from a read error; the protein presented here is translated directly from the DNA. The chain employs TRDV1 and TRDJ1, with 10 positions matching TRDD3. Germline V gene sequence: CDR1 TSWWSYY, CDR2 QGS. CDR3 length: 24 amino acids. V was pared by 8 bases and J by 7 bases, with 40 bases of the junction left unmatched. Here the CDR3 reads CALRGEMPSYLSLLTGGFFGKLIF. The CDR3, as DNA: TGTGCTCTTAGGGGAGAGATGCCTTCCTATCTCTCTCTCCTAACTGGGGGATTTTTCGGTAAACTCATCTTT.

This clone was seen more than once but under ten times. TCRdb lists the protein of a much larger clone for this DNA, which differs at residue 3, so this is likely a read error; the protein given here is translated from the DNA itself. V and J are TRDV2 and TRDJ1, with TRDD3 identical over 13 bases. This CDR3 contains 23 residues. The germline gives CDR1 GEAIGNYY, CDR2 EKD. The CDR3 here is CAGDTEFSKLGDTRQTYTDKLIF. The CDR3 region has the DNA TGTGCCGGTGACACCGAGTTCTCCAAACTGGGGGATACGCGCCAAACGTACACCGATAAACTCATCTTT.

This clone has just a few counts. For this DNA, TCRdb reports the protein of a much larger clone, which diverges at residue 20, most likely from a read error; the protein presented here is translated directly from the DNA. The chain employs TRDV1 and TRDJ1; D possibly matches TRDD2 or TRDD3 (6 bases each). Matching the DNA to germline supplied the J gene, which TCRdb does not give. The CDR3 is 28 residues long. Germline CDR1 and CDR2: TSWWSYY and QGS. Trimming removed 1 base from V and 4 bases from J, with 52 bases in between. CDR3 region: CALGERKDERGKSLRIPRGRWSVDKLIF. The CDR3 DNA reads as TGTGCTCTTGGGGAACGAAAGGACGAAAGGGGAAAGTCCCTACGTATTCCTAGGGGGAGATGGTCGGTCGATAAACTCATCTTT.

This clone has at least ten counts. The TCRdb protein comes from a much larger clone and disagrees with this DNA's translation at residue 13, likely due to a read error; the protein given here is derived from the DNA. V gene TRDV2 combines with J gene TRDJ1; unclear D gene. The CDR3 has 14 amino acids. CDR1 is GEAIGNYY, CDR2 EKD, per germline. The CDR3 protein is CACDSLLNTDKLTF. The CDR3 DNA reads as TGTGCCTGTGACTCCTTACTTAACACCGATAAACTCACCTTT.